The 8 T cell receptor beta chains below were found in one sample sequenced in a study of blood T cell repertoires in COVID-19. Measured with immunoSEQ multiplex PCR; TCRdb has only the in-frame clones, and not every one. The sample contains roughly 45,000 clones, roughly 90% of which appear only once. Sequenced sample: peripheral blood. The source is a man in his sixties with active COVID-19.

The chain couples TRBV19 to TRBJ2-2, with a tentative D call TRBD2 (6 bases). Germline V gene lookup returns CDR1 LNHDA and CDR2 SQIVND (reference sequence). CDR3 length equals 14 residues. Between the trimmed V and J ends, which lost 11 bases and 1 base, there was a span of 14 bases. CDR3 residues: CASRGSQNTGELFF. The CDR3 DNA reads as TGTGCCTCCCGGGGGTCCCAGAACACCGGGGAGCTGTTTTTT.

The CDR3 DNA follows: TGTGCCACCAGCAGAGATCGGGGTGAAGATTCACCCCTCCACTTT. This encodes CATSRDRGEDSPLHF. The J gene is TRBJ1-6, the V gene TRBV15, with D unresolved. Germline assignment: CDR1 LNHNV and CDR2 YYDKDF (reference sequence). The ends were cut back, 0 bases at V and 8 bases at J, with 11 bases in the middle. CDR3 length equals 15 residues.

The chain employs TRBV3-1 (or the pseudogene TRBV3-2) and TRBJ2-3; unclear D gene. V was cut by 2 bases and J by 8 bases, with 14 bases left in between. The germline CDR1 and CDR2 sequences are LGHDT and YNNKEL (reference sequence). This CDR3 region has 14 residues. The CDR3 loop reads CASSQRSSGSTQYF. The CDR3 nucleotides read TGTGCCAGCAGCCAACGGTCGTCAGGTAGTACGCAGTATTTT.

The chain links TRBV6-6 to TRBJ1-2; 7 nucleotides line up with TRBD1. Trimming removed 6 bases from V and 2 bases from J; junction bases left unmatched: 9. The CDR3 sequence is 15 residues long. The germline V gene has CDR1 MNHNY and CDR2 SVGAGI (reference sequence). The CDR3 reads CASSPIEQGNYGYTF. CDR3 bases: TGTGCCAGCAGCCCCATCGAACAGGGGAACTATGGCTACACCTTC.

This chain uses TRBV4-1 with TRBJ2-4; 7 bases line up with TRBD1. Germline lookup yields CDR1 MGHRA and CDR2 YSYEKL. The CDR3 contains 20 residues. Trimming removed 0 bases from V and 0 bases from J; junction bases left unmatched: 14. CDR3 DNA sequence: TGCGCCAGCAGCCAAGACCTACCTTTGAGACAGGGTTTAGCCAAAAACATTCAGTACTTC. Its protein product is CASSQDLPLRQGLAKNIQYF.

V gene TRBV25-1 combines with J gene TRBJ2-5, with TRBD2 matching over 8 bases. Losses at the gene ends were 1 base for V and 4 bases for J; bases not matched to a gene: 11. The V gene's germline CDR1 is MGHDK and CDR2 SYGVNS. The CDR3 loop spans 17 amino acids. The CDR3 region is CASSELGSSGSGETQYF. CDR3 coding DNA: TGTGCCAGCAGTGAATTGGGATCCAGCGGGAGTGGAGAGACCCAGTACTTC.

The J gene is TRBJ2-1, the V gene TRBV5-1; 10 bases fit TRBD2. CDR3 length equals 16 residues. Trimming took 3 bases from V and 7 from J; bases not matched to a gene: 10. Germline loops: CDR1 SGHRS, CDR2 YFSETQ. CDR3: CASSSDPSGSWNEQFF. In DNA form, the CDR3 reads TGCGCCAGCAGCTCCGACCCTAGCGGGAGTTGGAATGAGCAGTTCTTC.

This clone was counted a few times. This chain links TRBV7-9 with TRBJ1-1; tentatively, D is TRBD1 (6 bases). Between the trimmed V and J ends, which lost 5 bases and 2 bases, there was a span of 9 bases. Per germline, CDR1 SEHNR and CDR2 FQNEAQ (reference sequence). CDR3 size: 13 residues. CDR3 bases: TGTGCCAGCAGCGTGGGACACAACACTGAAGCTTTCTTT. As protein: CASSVGHNTEAFF. Full variable domain (outside the CDR3, taken from reference TRBV7-9 and TRBJ1-1): DTGVSQNPRHKITKRGQNVTFRCDPISEHNRLYWYRQTLGQGPEFLTYFQNEAQLEKSRLLSDRFSAERPKGSFSTLEIQRTEQGDSAMYLCASSVGHNTEAFFGQGTRLTVV.